Only a few counts were recorded for the clone carrying this T cell receptor (beta chain). Its antigen is currently unknown. The germline V gene has CDR1 SEHNR and CDR2 FQNEAQ (reference sequence). The CDR3 spans 16 residues. Losses at the gene ends were 0 bases for V and 3 bases for J; bases not matched to a gene: 7. Extraction and reverse transcription of RNA yielded cDNA as the sequencing template. The data were produced by immunoSEQ multiplex PCR, yet TCRdb's version contains in-frame clones alone and is incomplete. The table lists about 150,000 clones, 45% to 60% of them singletons. The data stem from a study of CD8+ T cells in alopecia areata. Findings of the study overall: Clonality was higher in lesional than normal scalp, especially in alopecia totalis/universalis.

Sequencing used CD4+ T cells sorted from blood. This clonotype was obtained from a human donor in good health. V is TRBV7-9 and J is TRBJ2-7, with TRBD2 matching 8 bases. The CDR3 nucleotides are TGTGCCAGCAGCTTAGCGCTCAGCGGGAGTTTCTACGAGCAGTACTTC. Translated, it gives CASSLALSGSFYEQYF.